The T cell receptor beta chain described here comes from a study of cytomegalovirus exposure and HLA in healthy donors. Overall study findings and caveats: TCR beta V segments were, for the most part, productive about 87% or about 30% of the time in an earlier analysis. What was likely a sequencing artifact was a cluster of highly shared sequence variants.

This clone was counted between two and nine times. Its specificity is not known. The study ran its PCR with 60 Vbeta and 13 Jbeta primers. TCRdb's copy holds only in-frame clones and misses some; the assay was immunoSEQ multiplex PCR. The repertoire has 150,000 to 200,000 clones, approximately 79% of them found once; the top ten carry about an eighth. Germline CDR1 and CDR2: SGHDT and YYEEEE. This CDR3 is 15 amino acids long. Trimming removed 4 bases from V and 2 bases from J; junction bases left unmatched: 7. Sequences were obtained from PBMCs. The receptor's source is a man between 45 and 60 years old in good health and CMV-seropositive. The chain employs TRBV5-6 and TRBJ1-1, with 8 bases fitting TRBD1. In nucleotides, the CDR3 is TGTGCCAGCAGCCCGGCGGACAGGGAAAACACTGAAGCTTTCTTT. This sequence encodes CASSPADRENTEAFF. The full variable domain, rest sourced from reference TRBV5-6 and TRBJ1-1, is DAGVTQSPTHLIKTRGQQVTLRCSPKSGHDTVSWYQQALGQGPQFIFQYYEEEERQRGNFPDRFSGHQFPNYSSELNVNALLLGDSALYLCASSPADRENTEAFFGQGTRLTVV.